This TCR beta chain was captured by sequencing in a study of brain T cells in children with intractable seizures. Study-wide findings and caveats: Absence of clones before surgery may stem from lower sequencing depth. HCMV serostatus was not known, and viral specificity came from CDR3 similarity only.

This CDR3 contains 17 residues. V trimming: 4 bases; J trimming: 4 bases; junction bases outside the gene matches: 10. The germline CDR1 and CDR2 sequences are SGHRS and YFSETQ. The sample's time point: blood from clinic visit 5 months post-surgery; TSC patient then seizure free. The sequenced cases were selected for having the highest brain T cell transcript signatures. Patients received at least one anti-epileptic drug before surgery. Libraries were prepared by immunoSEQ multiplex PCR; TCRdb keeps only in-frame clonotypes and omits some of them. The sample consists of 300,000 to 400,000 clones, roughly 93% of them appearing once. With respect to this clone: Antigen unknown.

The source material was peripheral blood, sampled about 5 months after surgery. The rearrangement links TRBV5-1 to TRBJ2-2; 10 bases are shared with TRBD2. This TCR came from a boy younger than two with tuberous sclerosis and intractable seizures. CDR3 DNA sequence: TGCGCCAGCAGCGGGACTAGCGTCGTGAGAGGCACCGGGGAGCTGTTTTTT. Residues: CASSGTSVVRGTGELFF.